This entry describes one T cell receptor (beta chain). Its matching antigen is unknown. Time point of the sample: baseline, week 1 (first vaccination visit). As to treatment: pre-vaccination baseline after standard-of-care therapy. These data are taken from a study of a mutant IDH1 vaccine in newly diagnosed glioma. Looking at the study overall: Of treated patients, 62.5% were men and about 38% women, averaging 40.4 years. Most had both radiotherapy and temozolomide beforehand; others had only one.

Assay: immunoSEQ multiplex PCR; the TCRdb copy retains only in-frame clones and omits some. The profile shows tens of thousands of clones, over 65% of them singletons. Notes on the study in general: Of the patients, 80% to 95% had vaccine-induced immune responses. Apparently unrelated to pseudoprogression were changes in the top peripheral T cell clonotypes.

CDR3 length equals 16 residues. CDR1 is MNHNS and CDR2 is SASEGT in the germline V gene. The J segment lost 5 bases and the V segment lost 4 bases, leaving 12 bases of the junction unmatched. This TCR derives from a woman between 40 and 50 years old with glioma. The source was PBMCs, collected from a glioma patient treated with radiotherapy, temozolomide or both. J is TRBJ2-5 and V is TRBV6-1; 8 positions match TRBD2. This CDR3 is CASSGGLIAGYETQYF. The CDR3 DNA is TGTGCCAGCAGTGGTGGGTTAATAGCGGGGTATGAGACCCAGTACTTC.